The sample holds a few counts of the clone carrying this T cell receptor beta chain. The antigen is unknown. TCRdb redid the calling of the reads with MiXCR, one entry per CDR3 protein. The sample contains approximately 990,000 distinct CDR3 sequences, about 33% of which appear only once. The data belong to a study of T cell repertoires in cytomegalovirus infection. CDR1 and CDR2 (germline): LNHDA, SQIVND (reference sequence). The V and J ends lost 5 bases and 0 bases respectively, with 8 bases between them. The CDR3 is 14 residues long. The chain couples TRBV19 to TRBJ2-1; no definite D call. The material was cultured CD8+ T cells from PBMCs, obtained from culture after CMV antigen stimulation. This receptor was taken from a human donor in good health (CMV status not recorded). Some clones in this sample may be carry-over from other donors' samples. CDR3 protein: CASSVGNSYNEQFF. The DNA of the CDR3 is TGTGCCAGTAGTGTAGGGAACTCCTACAATGAGCAGTTCTTC.